The rows below give T cell receptor beta chains drawn from one sample of a study of identical twins. TCRdb re-called the 5' RACE reads with MiXCR, one entry per CDR3 protein. The sample has about 890,000 distinct CDR3 sequences, roughly an eighth seen once. The sample also formed part of further work on yellow fever vaccine responses in identical twins.

Sequencing was performed on PBMCs. The receptors come from a young woman in good health. Each CDR3 is given with its conserved first and last residue. The D gene is left open where the match is weak. The listing skips clone size in some rows; elsewhere it reads once, few, many or a size class.

TRBJ1-3	TRBV19	-	-	CASIRPGTAGDTIYF	TGTGCCAGTATACGCCCGGGGACGGCGGGGGACACCATATATTTT
TRBJ2-7	TRBV12-3/TRBV12-4	-	-	CASSLSNYEQYF	TGTGCCAGCAGTTTATCTAACTACGAGCAGTACTTC
TRBJ2-3	TRBV7-2	-	few	CASSLMGGTTDTQYF	TGTGCCAGCAGCTTAATGGGGGGGACAACAGATACGCAGTATTTT
TRBJ2-5	TRBV20-1	TRBD2	few	CSASLGTKGLASKTQYF	TGCAGTGCTAGTCTAGGGACTAAGGGACTAGCGAGCAAGACCCAGTACTTC
TRBJ1-4	TRBV6-5	-	many	CASSYSATNEKLFF	TGTGCCAGCAGTTACTCAGCAACTAATGAAAAACTGTTTTTT
TRBJ2-3	TRBV7-9	-	-	CASSLHGQSTDTQYF	TGTGCCAGCAGCTTACACGGACAGAGCACAGATACGCAGTATTTT
TRBJ2-5	TRBV5-1	-	few	CASSLGGLTAETQYF	TGCGCCAGCAGCTTGGGTGGTCTAACGGCAGAGACCCAGTACTTC
TRBJ1-2	TRBV10-3	-	many	CAISAGTSRGGYGYTF	TGTGCCATCAGTGCTGGGACAAGCCGGGGCGGCTATGGCTACACCTTC
TRBJ2-1	TRBV29-1	TRBD2	few	CSVERPGLAGVRGQFF	TGCAGCGTTGAGAGGCCGGGACTAGCGGGAGTCAGGGGGCAGTTCTTC
TRBJ2-5	TRBV20-1	TRBD1	few	CSATPGTGVTETQYF	TGCAGTGCTACCCCCGGGACAGGGGTAACGGAGACCCAGTACTTC
TRBJ2-2	TRBV24-1	-	few	CATSDLPSDTGELFF	TGTGCCACCAGTGATTTGCCCTCGGACACCGGGGAGCTGTTTTTT
TRBJ1-1	TRBV2	-	-	CASRESGIESTEAFF	TGTGCCAGCAGGGAGAGCGGGATCGAGAGCACTGAAGCTTTCTTT
TRBJ2-7	TRBV28	-	few	CASSFGPLAMTYEQYF	TGTGCCAGCAGTTTCGGGCCGCTAGCGATGACCTACGAGCAGTACTTC
TRBJ2-5	TRBV27	-	-	CASSPLGQGQKETQYF	TGTGCCAGCAGCCCGCTTGGACAAGGTCAAAAAGAGACCCAGTACTTC
TRBJ2-5	TRBV12-3/TRBV12-4	-	-	CASRPSGEETQYF	TGTGCCAGCAGACCCAGTGGGGAAGAGACCCAGTACTTC
TRBJ1-4	TRBV7-6	-	-	CASSLSGGIGEKLFF	TGTGCCAGCAGCTTAAGCGGAGGTATAGGGGAAAAACTGTTTTTT
TRBJ1-2	TRBV12-3/TRBV12-4	-	few	CASSLRPGHDYGYTF	TGTGCCAGCAGTTTAAGGCCAGGTCACGACTATGGCTACACCTTC
TRBJ2-1	TRBV3-1	TRBD2	-	CASSQASPSGRYNEQFF	TGTGCCAGCAGCCAAGCTTCCCCCAGCGGGAGGTACAATGAGCAGTTCTTC
TRBJ2-1	TRBV5-1	TRBD2	-	CASSSGLAHNEQFF	TGCGCCAGTTCATCGGGACTAGCTCACAATGAGCAGTTCTTC
TRBJ2-1	TRBV6-5	-	few	CASSYSAGWYEQFF	TGTGCCAGCAGTTACTCGGCGGGGTGGTATGAGCAGTTCTTC
TRBJ1-5	TRBV6-2/TRBV6-3	-	-	CASNQQGGQPQHF	TGTGCCAGCAATCAACAGGGTGGTCAGCCCCAGCATTTT
TRBJ2-7	TRBV20-1	TRBD2	once	CCAKPGTSGILGYEQYF	TGCTGTGCAAAACCCGGGACTAGCGGGATTTTAGGCTACGAGCAGTACTTC
TRBJ2-2	TRBV5-6	TRBD1	-	CASSWDRVTGELFF	TGTGCCAGCAGCTGGGACAGGGTTACCGGGGAGCTGTTTTTT
TRBJ1-5	TRBV7-2	-	-	CASSFLGQRNQPQHF	TGTGCCAGCAGCTTTTTAGGACAGCGCAATCAGCCCCAGCATTTT
TRBJ1-2	TRBV29-1	-	few	CSVTVGSATNYGYTF	TGCAGCGTAACAGTGGGGTCGGCAACCAACTATGGCTACACCTTC
TRBJ1-1	TRBV6-5	TRBD1	few	CASSYSSTGANTEAFF	TGTGCCAGCAGTTACTCCTCGACAGGGGCAAACACTGAAGCTTTCTTT
TRBJ2-1	TRBV24-1	TRBD2	many	CATSVGTSGYEQFF	TGTGCCACCAGTGTAGGGACTAGCGGGTATGAGCAGTTCTTC
TRBJ2-7	TRBV29-1	-	-	CSVQDGVYEQYF	TGCAGCGTTCAAGACGGGGTCTACGAGCAGTACTTC
TRBJ1-1	TRBV7-6	TRBD1	many	CASSRGQQNTEAFF	TGTGCCAGCAGCCGGGGACAGCAGAACACTGAAGCTTTCTTT
TRBJ2-3	TRBV5-5	TRBD2	-	CASSLTGRVRWDTQYF	TGTGCCAGCAGCTTGACGGGGAGGGTAAGATGGGATACGCAGTATTTT
TRBJ2-3	TRBV7-9	-	many	CASSPRGSTDTQYF	TGTGCCAGCAGTCCCCGAGGTAGCACAGATACGCAGTATTTT
TRBJ2-2	TRBV7-9	-	few	CASSLVMAGGELFF	TGTGCCAGCAGCTTAGTAATGGCCGGCGGGGAGCTGTTTTTT
TRBJ2-1	TRBV18	-	few	CASSPQRYSPYNEQFF	TGTGCCAGCTCACCACAGCGGTATTCTCCCTACAATGAGCAGTTCTTC
TRBJ2-7	TRBV29-1	TRBD2	many	CSVAGEGGDEQYF	TGCAGCGTGGCCGGGGAGGGCGGCGACGAGCAGTACTTC
TRBJ2-1	TRBV3-1	TRBD2	-	CASSQQGYSGKRYNEQFF	TGTGCCTCCAGCCAACAGGGTTATAGCGGGAAAAGGTACAATGAGCAGTTCTTC
TRBJ2-2	TRBV19	TRBD2	-	CASSPRPLTSGNTGELFF	TGTGCCAGTAGTCCACGCCCTTTGACTAGCGGGAACACCGGGGAGCTGTTTTTT
TRBJ1-2	TRBV5-6	-	few	CASSLALAPHGYTF	TGTGCCAGCAGCTTGGCCCTGGCCCCCCATGGCTACACCTTC
TRBJ2-1	TRBV29-1	TRBD1	few	CSSPRGQGTIPALSEQFF	TGCAGCTCCCCCAGAGGACAGGGTACGATTCCCGCCCTAAGTGAGCAGTTCTTC
TRBJ1-5	TRBV6-1	-	-	CASSDWGINQPQHF	TGTGCCAGCAGTGACTGGGGTATCAATCAGCCCCAGCATTTT
TRBJ2-1	TRBV7-8	TRBD1	few	CASSSPDRAYNEQFF	TGTGCCAGCAGCTCCCCGGACAGGGCCTACAATGAGCAGTTCTTC
TRBJ2-2	TRBV7-6	TRBD1	-	CASGQDRGFRANTGELFF	TGTGCCAGCGGCCAGGACAGGGGCTTCAGGGCGAACACCGGGGAGCTGTTTTTT
TRBJ2-1	TRBV11-1	TRBD2	-	CASTSRTSGGSSYNEQFF	TGTGCCAGCACGAGTAGGACTAGCGGGGGGAGCTCCTACAATGAGCAGTTCTTC
TRBJ2-7	TRBV28	-	few	CASIRRDRLMKQYF	TGTGCCAGCATCCGAAGGGACCGACTTATGAAGCAGTACTTC
TRBJ2-7	TRBV5-5	-	-	CASSLGLQGYSPALEQYF	TGTGCCAGCAGCTTGGGTTTGCAGGGATACTCGCCCGCACTCGAGCAGTACTTC
TRBJ2-5	TRBV2	TRBD1	-	CASSEWGQSQETQYF	TGTGCCAGCAGTGAATGGGGACAGTCACAAGAGACCCAGTACTTC
TRBJ2-1	TRBV27	-	few	CASTERGVYDNEQFF	TGTGCCAGCACCGAACGGGGAGTTTACGACAATGAGCAGTTCTTC
TRBJ2-5	TRBV6-2/TRBV6-3	-	-	CASRLYSATQETQYF	TGTGCCAGCAGGCTATATAGCGCCACCCAAGAGACCCAGTACTTC
TRBJ2-1	TRBV7-2	-	many	CASSLGTGRYNEQFF	TGTGCCAGCAGCTTAGGGACGGGGAGATACAATGAGCAGTTCTTC
TRBJ2-1	TRBV6-1	TRBD1	-	CASLGQGSYNEQFF	TGTGCCAGCCTAGGACAGGGCTCCTACAATGAGCAGTTCTTC